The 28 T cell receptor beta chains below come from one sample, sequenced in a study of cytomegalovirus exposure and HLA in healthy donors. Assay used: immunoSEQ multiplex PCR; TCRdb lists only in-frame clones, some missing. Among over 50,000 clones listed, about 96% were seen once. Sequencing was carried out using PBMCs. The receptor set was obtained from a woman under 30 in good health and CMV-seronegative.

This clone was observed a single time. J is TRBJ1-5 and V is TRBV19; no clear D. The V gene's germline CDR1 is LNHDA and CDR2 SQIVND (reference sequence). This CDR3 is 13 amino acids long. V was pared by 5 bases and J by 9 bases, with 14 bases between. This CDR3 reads CASSGQPHGPQHF. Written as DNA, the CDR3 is TGTGCCAGTAGTGGGCAGCCCCATGGGCCCCAGCATTTT. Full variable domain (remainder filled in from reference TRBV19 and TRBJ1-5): DGGITQSPKYLFRKEGQNVTLSCEQNLNHDAMYWYRQDPGQGLRLIYYSQIVNDFQKGDIAEGYSVSREKKESFPLTVTSAQKNPTAFYLCASSGQPHGPQHFGDGTRLSIL.

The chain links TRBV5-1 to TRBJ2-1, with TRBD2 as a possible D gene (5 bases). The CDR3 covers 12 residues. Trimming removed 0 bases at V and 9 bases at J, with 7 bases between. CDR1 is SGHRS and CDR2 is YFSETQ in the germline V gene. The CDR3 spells CASSLERGEQFF. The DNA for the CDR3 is TGCGCCAGCAGCTTGGAACGGGGTGAGCAGTTCTTC.

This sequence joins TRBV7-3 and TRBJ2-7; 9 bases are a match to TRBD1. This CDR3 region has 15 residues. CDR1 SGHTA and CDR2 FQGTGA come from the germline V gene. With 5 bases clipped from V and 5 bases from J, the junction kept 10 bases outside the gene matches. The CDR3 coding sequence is TGTGCCAGCAGCGCACAGGGGGCGCCTCCCAACGAGCAGTACTTC. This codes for CASSAQGAPPNEQYF.

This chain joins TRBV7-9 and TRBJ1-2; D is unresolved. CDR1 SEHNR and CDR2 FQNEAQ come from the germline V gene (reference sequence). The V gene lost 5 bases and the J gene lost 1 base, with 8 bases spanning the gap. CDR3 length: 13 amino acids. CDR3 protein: CASSPRGNYGYTF. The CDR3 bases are TGTGCCAGCAGCCCACGGGGTAACTATGGCTACACCTTC. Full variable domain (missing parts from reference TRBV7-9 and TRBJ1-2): DTGVSQNPRHKITKRGQNVTFRCDPISEHNRLYWYRQTLGQGPEFLTYFQNEAQLEKSRLLSDRFSAERPKGSFSTLEIQRTEQGDSAMYLCASSPRGNYGYTFGSGTRLTVV.

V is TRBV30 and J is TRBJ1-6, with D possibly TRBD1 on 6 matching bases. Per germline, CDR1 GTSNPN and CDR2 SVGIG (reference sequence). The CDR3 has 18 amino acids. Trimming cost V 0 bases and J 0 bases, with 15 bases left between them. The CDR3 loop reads CAWSVRDIPNSYNSPLHF. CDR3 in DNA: TGTGCCTGGAGTGTACGGGACATCCCGAACTCCTATAATTCACCCCTCCACTTT. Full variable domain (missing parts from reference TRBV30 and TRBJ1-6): SQTIHQWPATLVQPVGSPLSLECTVEGTSNPNLYWYRQAAGRGLQLLFYSVGIGQISSEVPQNLSASRPQDRQFILSSKKLLLSDSGFYLCAWSVRDIPNSYNSPLHFGNGTRLTVT.

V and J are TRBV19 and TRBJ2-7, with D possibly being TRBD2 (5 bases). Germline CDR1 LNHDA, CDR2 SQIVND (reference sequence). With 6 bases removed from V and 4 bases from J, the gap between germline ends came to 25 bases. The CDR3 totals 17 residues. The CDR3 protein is CASSRNPGARLPYEQYF. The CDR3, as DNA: TGTGCCAGTAGCAGAAACCCGGGCGCACGACTACCGTACGAGCAGTACTTC.

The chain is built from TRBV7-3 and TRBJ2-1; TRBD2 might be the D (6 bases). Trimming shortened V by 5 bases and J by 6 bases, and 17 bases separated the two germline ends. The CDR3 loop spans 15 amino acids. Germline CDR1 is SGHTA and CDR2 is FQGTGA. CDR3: CASSPLGGTVNEQFF. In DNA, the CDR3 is TGTGCCAGCAGCCCCTTGGGCGGGACGGTCAATGAGCAGTTCTTC.

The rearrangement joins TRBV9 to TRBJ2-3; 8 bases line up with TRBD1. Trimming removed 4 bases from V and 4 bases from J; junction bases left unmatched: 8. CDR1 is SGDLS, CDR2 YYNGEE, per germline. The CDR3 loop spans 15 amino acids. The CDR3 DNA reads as TGTGCCAGCAGCCCCCGGACAGGGCCCCCAGATACGCAGTATTTT. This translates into CASSPRTGPPDTQYF.

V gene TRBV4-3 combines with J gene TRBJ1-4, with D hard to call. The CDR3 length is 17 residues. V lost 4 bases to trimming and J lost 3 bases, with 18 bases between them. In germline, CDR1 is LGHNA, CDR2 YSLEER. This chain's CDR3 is CASSRRHPGQPNEKLFF. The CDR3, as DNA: TGCGCCAGCAGCCGCCGCCACCCTGGGCAGCCTAATGAAAAACTGTTTTTT.

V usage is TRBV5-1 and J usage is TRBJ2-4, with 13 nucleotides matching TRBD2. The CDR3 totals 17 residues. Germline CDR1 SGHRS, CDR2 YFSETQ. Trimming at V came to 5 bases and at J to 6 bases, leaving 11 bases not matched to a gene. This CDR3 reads CASRSLGLAGAGNIQYF. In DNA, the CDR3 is TGCGCCAGCAGGTCCCTCGGACTAGCGGGGGCCGGAAACATTCAGTACTTC.

CDR3 sequence (DNA): TGTGCCACCAGCAGAGGGACTTCATACAATGAGCAGTTCTTC. Protein product: CATSRGTSYNEQFF. The J gene is TRBJ2-1, the V gene TRBV15; D is possibly TRBD2 (5 bases). This CDR3 is 14 amino acids long. Germline CDR1 and CDR2: LNHNV and YYDKDF (reference sequence). V lost 1 base, J lost 4 bases, and 8 bases lay in between. Full variable domain (missing parts from reference TRBV15 and TRBJ2-1): DAMVIQNPRYQVTQFGKPVTLSCSQTLNHNVMYWYQQKSSQAPKLLFHYYDKDFNNEADTPDNFQSRRPNTSFCFLDIRSPGLGDTAMYLCATSRGTSYNEQFFGPGTRLTVL.

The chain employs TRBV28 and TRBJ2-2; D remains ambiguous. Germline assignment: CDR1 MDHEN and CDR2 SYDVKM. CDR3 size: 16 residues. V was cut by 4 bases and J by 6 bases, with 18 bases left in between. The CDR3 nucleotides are TGTGCCAGCAGTTCCAGATGGGCACCTTCGTCCGGGGAGCTGTTTTTT. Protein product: CASSSRWAPSSGELFF.

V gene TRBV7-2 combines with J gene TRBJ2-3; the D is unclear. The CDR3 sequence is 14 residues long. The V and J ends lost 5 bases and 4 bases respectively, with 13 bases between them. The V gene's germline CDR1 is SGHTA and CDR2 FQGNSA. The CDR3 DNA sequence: TGTGCCAGCAGCCCTATATCTTCCGCAGATACGCAGTATTTT. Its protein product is CASSPISSADTQYF.

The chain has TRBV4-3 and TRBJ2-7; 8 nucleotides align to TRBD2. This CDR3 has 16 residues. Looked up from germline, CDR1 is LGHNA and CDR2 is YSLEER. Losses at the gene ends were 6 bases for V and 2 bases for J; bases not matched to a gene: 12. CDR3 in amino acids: CASSASGAGGTYEQYF. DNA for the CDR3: TGCGCCAGCAGTGCCTCGGGGGCGGGGGGAACCTACGAGCAGTACTTC.

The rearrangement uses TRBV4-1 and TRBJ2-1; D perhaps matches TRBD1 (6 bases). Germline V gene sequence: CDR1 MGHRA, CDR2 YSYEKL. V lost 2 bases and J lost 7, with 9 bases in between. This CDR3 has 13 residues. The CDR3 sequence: CASSQPDRNEQFF. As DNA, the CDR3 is TGCGCCAGCAGCCAACCCGACAGGAATGAGCAGTTCTTC.

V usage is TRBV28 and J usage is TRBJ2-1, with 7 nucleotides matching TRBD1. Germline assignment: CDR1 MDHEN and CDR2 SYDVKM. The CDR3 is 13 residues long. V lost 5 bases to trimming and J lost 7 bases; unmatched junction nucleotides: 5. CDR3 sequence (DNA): TGTGCCAGCAGTCAGGACAGGATTAATGAGCAGTTCTTC. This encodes CASSQDRINEQFF.

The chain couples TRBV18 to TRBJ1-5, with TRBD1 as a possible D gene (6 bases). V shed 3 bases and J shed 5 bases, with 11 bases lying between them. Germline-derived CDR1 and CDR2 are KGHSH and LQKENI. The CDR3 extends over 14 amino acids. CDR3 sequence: CASSPRAGDQPQHF. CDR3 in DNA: TGTGCCAGCTCACCCCGGGCAGGGGATCAGCCCCAGCATTTT.

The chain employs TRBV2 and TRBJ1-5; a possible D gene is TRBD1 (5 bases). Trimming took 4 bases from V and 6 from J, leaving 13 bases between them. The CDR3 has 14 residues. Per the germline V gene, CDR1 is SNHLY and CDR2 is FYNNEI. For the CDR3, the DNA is TGTGCCAGCAGTGGCCCAGGGATGGGTCAGCCCCAGCATTTT. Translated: CASSGPGMGQPQHF.

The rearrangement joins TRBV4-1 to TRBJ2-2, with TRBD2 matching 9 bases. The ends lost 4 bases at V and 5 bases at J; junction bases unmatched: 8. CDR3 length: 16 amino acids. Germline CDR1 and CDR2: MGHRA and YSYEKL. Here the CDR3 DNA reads TGCGCCAGCAGCCCCGGGCGGGGGGGCGGGACCGGGGAGCTGTTTTTT. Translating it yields CASSPGRGGGTGELFF.

CDR3 sequence reads: CASSYGQGAGNTIYF. CDR3 sequence (DNA): TGTGCCAGCAGTTATGGACAGGGCGCTGGAAACACCATATATTTT. This rearrangement joins TRBV6-5 to TRBJ1-3, with 8 bases identical to TRBD1. The germline V gene encodes CDR1 MNHEY and CDR2 SVGAGI. The CDR3 contains 15 residues. Trimming at V came to 3 bases and at J to 2 bases, leaving 3 bases not matched to a gene.

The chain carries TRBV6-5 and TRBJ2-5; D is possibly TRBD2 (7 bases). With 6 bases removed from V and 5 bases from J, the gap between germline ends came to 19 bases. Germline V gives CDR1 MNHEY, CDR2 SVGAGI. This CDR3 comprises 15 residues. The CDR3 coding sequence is TGTGCCAGCAGCCTCGGACTAGGGCAGGGGGAGACCCAGTACTTC. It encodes CASSLGLGQGETQYF.

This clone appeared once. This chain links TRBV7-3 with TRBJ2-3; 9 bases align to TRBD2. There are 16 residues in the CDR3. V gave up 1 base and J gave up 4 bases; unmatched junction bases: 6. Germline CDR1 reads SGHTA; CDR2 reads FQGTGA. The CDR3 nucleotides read TGTGCCAGCAGCTTAAGGGGCGGGGGGGTCCCAGATACGCAGTATTTT. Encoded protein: CASSLRGGGVPDTQYF.

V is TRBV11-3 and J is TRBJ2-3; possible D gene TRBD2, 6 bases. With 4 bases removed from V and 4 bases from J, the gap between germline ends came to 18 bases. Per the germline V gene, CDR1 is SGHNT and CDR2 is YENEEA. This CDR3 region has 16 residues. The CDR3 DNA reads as TGTGCCAGCAGCTCCGGTTGGGGGGTGAAGGCAGATACGCAGTATTTT. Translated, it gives CASSSGWGVKADTQYF.

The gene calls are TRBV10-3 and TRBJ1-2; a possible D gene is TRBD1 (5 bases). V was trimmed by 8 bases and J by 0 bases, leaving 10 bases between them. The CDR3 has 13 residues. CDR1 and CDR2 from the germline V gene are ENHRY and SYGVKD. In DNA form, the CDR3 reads TGTGCCATCGACCGGGGGGCTAACTATGGCTACACCTTC. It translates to CAIDRGANYGYTF.

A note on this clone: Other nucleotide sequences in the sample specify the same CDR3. CDR3 sequence (DNA): TGTGCCAGCAGCGTATCGGGGGCTGGAAACACCATATATTTT. Translated, it gives CASSVSGAGNTIYF. V is TRBV9 and J is TRBJ1-3, with a possible D match to TRBD1 (5 bases). This CDR3 contains 14 residues. With 1 base removed from V and 2 bases from J, the gap between germline ends came to 7 bases. Germline assignment: CDR1 SGDLS and CDR2 YYNGEE.

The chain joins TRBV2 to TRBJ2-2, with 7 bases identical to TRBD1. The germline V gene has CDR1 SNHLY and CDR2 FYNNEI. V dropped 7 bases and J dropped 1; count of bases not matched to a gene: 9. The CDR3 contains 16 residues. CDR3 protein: CASTQSRTGNTGELFF. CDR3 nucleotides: TGTGCCAGCACTCAAAGCCGGACAGGGAACACCGGGGAGCTGTTTTTT.

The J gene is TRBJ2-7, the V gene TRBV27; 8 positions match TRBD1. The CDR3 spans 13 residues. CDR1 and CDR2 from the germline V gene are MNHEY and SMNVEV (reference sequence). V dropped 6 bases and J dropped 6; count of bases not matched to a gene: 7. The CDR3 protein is CASRTTGQGEQYF. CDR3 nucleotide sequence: TGTGCCAGCAGAACCACCGGACAGGGCGAGCAGTACTTC.

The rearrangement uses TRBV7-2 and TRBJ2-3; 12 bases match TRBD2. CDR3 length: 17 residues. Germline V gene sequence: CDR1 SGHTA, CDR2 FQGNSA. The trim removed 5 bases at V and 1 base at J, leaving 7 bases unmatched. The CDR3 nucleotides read TGTGCCAGCAGCCCGTTGACTAGCGGGAGTGGCACAGATACGCAGTATTTT. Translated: CASSPLTSGSGTDTQYF.